This T cell receptor beta chain emerged from a study of blood T cell repertoires in COVID-19. This CDR3 has 14 amino acids. The J segment lost 5 bases and the V segment lost 7 bases, leaving 5 bases of the junction unmatched. Looked up from germline, CDR1 is LNHDA and CDR2 is SQIVND (reference sequence). Only in-frame clones appear in the TCRdb table, and some are missing; sequencing was by immunoSEQ multiplex PCR. Counted here are 130,000 to 150,000 clones, about 85% occurring once; the ten biggest clones make up less than 5%. The sequenced sample consisted of peripheral blood. The TCR comes from a woman aged 65 to 85 with COVID-19, enrolled during active disease. The chain combines TRBV19 with TRBJ2-2; 9 nucleotides align to TRBD2. The CDR3 region is CASKAGGGTGELFF. The CDR3 DNA reads TGTGCCAGTAAAGCGGGGGGCGGGACCGGGGAGCTGTTTTTT.